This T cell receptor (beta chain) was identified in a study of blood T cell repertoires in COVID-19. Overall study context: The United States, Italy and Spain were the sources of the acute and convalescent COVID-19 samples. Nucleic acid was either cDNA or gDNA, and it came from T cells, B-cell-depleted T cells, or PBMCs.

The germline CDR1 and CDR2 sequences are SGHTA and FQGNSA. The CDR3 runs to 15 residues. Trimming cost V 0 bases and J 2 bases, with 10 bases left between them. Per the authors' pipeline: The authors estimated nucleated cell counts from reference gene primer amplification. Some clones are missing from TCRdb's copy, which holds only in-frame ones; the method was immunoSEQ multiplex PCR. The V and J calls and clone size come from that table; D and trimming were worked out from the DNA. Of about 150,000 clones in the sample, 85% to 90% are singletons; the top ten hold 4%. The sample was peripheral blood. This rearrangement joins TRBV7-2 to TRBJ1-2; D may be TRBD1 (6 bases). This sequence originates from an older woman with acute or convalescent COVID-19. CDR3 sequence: CASSLAAGGNYGYTF. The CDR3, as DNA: TGTGCCAGCAGCTTAGCCGCGGGGGGCAACTATGGCTACACCTTC. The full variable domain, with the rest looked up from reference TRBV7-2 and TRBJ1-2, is GAGVSQSPSNKVTEKGKDVELRCDPISGHTALYWYRQSLGQGLEFLIYFQGNSAPDKSGLPSDRFSAERTGGSVSTLTIQRTQQEDSAVYLCASSLAAGGNYGYTFGSGTRLTVV.